This TCR beta chain comes out of a study of blood T cell repertoires in COVID-19. This clone occurred once. This CDR3 has 15 residues. V was shortened by 2 bases and J by 3 bases, with 14 bases between the two germline ends. Per the germline V gene, CDR1 is SGDLS and CDR2 is YYNGEE. The protocol was immunoSEQ multiplex PCR, while the TCRdb copy is restricted to in-frame clones and leaves out a portion. The table has about 44,000 clones, approximately 86% seen once. The source is a woman of 80 years or more in a cohort sampled during active or convalescent COVID-19. The sample consisted of peripheral blood. The genes are TRBV9 and TRBJ1-1; D is unclear. Written as DNA, the CDR3 is TGTGCCAGCAGCGTCTTCGGAGGGTTTGACACTGAAGCTTTCTTT. This translates into CASSVFGGFDTEAFF.